This T cell receptor beta chain was observed in a study of cytomegalovirus exposure and HLA in healthy donors. Whole-study findings and limits: A few chains tied to CMV proved CMV antigen-specific in vitro.

Per germline, CDR1 KGHSH and CDR2 LQKENI. V shed 3 bases and J shed 0 bases, with 9 bases lying between them. The CDR3 has 14 amino acids. The protocol was immunoSEQ multiplex PCR, while the TCRdb copy is restricted to in-frame clones and leaves out a portion. Of 250,000 or so clones in the sample, 90% are singletons; the top ten hold 0.35% to 0.45%. On this clone: Its matching antigen is unknown.

Material: PBMCs. The sequence was obtained from a woman aged 18 to 35 in good health and CMV-seronegative. The chain couples TRBV18 to TRBJ2-7; D ambiguous. DNA for the CDR3: TGTGCCAGCTCACCCGAGGCCAGCTCCTACGAGCAGTACTTC. This encodes CASSPEASSYEQYF. The complete variable domain, with remaining parts taken from reference TRBV18 and TRBJ2-7, reads NAGVMQNPRHLVRRRGQEARLRCSPMKGHSHVYWYRQLPEEGLKFMVYLQKENIIDESGMPKERFSAEFPKEGPSILRIQQVVRGDSAAYFCASSPEASSYEQYFGPGTRLTVT.